Presented here are 3 T cell receptor beta chains from one specimen sequenced in a study of T cell responses to AZD1222 COVID-19 vaccine. The table came from immunoSEQ multiplex PCR; TCRdb's copy has only in-frame clones and leaves some out. The sample lists 90,000 to 120,000 clones, around 90% occurring once. This specimen was peripheral blood, taken 28 days after the second AZD1222 dose. The receptors were sampled from an adult who received the AZD1222 COVID-19 vaccine.

The V call is TRBV4-2, the J call TRBJ1-4, with TRBD1 as a possible D gene (5 bases). The germline CDR1 and CDR2 sequences are LGHNA and YNFKEQ. This CDR3 contains 15 residues. Trimming shortened V by 0 bases and J by 8 bases, and 13 bases separated the two germline ends. The CDR3 protein is CASSQDGAGMEKLFF. Here the CDR3 DNA reads TGTGCCAGCAGCCAAGATGGGGCAGGGATGGAAAAACTGTTTTTT.

The CDR3 sequence is CASSLTALSPLHF. The CDR3 DNA sequence: TGTGCCAGCAGTTTAACTGCATTGTCACCCCTCCACTTT. V and J are TRBV27 and TRBJ1-6; D is undetermined. Germline V CDR1 and CDR2: MNHEY, SMNVEV (reference sequence). The ends were cut back, 2 bases at V and 10 bases at J, with 9 bases in the middle. This CDR3 is built from 13 residues.

V gene TRBV7-2 combines with J gene TRBJ1-6, with TRBD1 matching over 8 bases. Germline V gene sequence: CDR1 SGHTA, CDR2 FQGNSA. Losses at the gene ends were 4 bases for V and 7 bases for J; bases not matched to a gene: 3. This CDR3 is built from 14 residues. CDR3 sequence: CASSSGQANSPLHF. CDR3 nucleotides: TGTGCCAGCAGCTCGGGACAGGCGAATTCACCCCTCCACTTT.